The present entry profiles one T cell receptor (beta chain) with its context. Trimming took off 5 bases at V and 4 bases at J, with 15 bases between the two ends. The CDR3 is made up of 15 amino acids. Per the germline V gene, CDR1 is LNHNV and CDR2 is YYDKDF (reference sequence). The data stem from a study of blood T cell repertoires in COVID-19. Participants were aged about 18 to 90 years, lived in 20 to 25 US areas, and enrolled virtually. Profiled with immunoSEQ multiplex PCR; TCRdb holds only in-frame clones, not every one. The sample includes about 250,000 clones, under 90% seen only once; the top ten take 1.5% to 2%.

The clonotype comes from a man aged 40-49 years who had recovered from COVID-19. J is TRBJ1-3 and V is TRBV15, with D maybe TRBD1 (5 bases). Sequencing was done on a sample of PBMCs or T cells enriched from blood (not recorded which). In nucleotides, the CDR3 is TGTGCCACCAGCTATAGCGGGGGTGCCGGAAACACCATATATTTT. Translated: CATSYSGGAGNTIYF.